The rows below give T cell receptor beta chains drawn from one sample of a study of blood T cell repertoires in COVID-19. Assay: immunoSEQ multiplex PCR; the TCRdb copy retains only in-frame clones and omits some. The sample yields about 300,000 clones, around 88% seen once. What was sequenced was peripheral blood. The source of these receptors is a woman in her forties or fifties with acute or convalescent COVID-19. The CDR3 runs from the conserved cysteine through the conserved F or W. The D gene is left open where the match is weak. Clone size appears in some rows only: once, few, many, or a class for an expanded clone.

TRBD1 . TRBJ2-6 TRBV6-1 TGTGCCAGCAGTGCTGTAGGGGGCTTCTTGTCTGGGGCCAACGTCCTGACTTTC CASSAVGGFLSGANVLTF
TRBD1 . TRBJ2-7 TRBV28 TGTGCCAGCAGCCTGACAGGGGCAAGAATCTACGAGCAGTACTTC CASSLTGARIYEQYF
TRBD2 . TRBJ2-2 TRBV7-6 TGTGCCAGCAGCTTAGAGGCGGGAGGTTACACCGGGGAGCTGTTTTTT CASSLEAGGYTGELFF
. . TRBJ2-2 TRBV28 TGTGCCAGCAAAAATCCGGGACTGCCGCTCACCGGGGAGCTGTTTTTT CASKNPGLPLTGELFF
TRBD2 . TRBJ2-1 TRBV10-1 TGCGCCAGCACAAATACTAGCGGGAAGGTCAATGAGCAGTTCTTC CASTNTSGKVNEQFF
. . TRBJ2-2 TRBV19 TGTGCCAGTAAGAGGACTACTAACACCGGGGAGCTGTTTTTT CASKRTTNTGELFF
TRBD2 . TRBJ2-1 TRBV13 TGTGCCAGCAGCCTCCCTAGCGGGAGCTCCTACAATGAGCAGTTCTTC CASSLPSGSSYNEQFF
. . TRBJ2-7 TRBV9 TGTGCCAGCAGCGCCCATCGGGGGGCTGGCGAGCAGTACTTC CASSAHRGAGEQYF
TRBD1 . TRBJ1-2 TRBV28 TGTGCCAGCAGTTTAACCCCGGGACAGGGAACAAATGGCTACACCTTC CASSLTPGQGTNGYTF
. . TRBJ1-1 TRBV10-3 TGTGCCACCCATTCGGCACAGGGTTCGACTGAAGCTTTCTTT CATHSAQGSTEAFF
TRBD1 . TRBJ1-2 TRBV7-9 TGTGCCAGCAGCGCCGGGACAGGCAACTATGGCTACACCTTC CASSAGTGNYGYTF
. . TRBJ1-3 TRBV5-4 TGTGCCAGCAGGTACAGGGAGTCTGGAAACACCATATATTTT CASRYRESGNTIYF
. . TRBJ2-1 TRBV28 TGTGCCAGCAGTTTATCCTTTGCATGGGGCCAGTTCGGTGAGCAGTTCTTC CASSLSFAWGQFGEQFF
. . TRBJ1-1 TRBV18 TGTGCCAGCTCACCACCGAGTAGGGGTGCGGACACTGAAGCTTTCTTT CASSPPSRGADTEAFF
. once TRBJ2-3 TRBV14 TGTGCCAGCAGCCAAGATCAGGGATCCTTTGGTACAGATACGCAGTATTTT CASSQDQGSFGTDTQYF
. . TRBJ2-2 TRBV10-3 TGTGCCATCAGTGAGTCAAGAGGTGTAGGGGAGCTGTTTTTT CAISESRGVGELFF
. . TRBJ2-3 TRBV5-4 TGTGCCAGCAGCTCACAGCGGACGAGCACAGATACGCAGTATTTT CASSSQRTSTDTQYF
TRBD1 . TRBJ2-3 TRBV5-1 TGCGCCAGCAGCTCGCAGGGGGCGCTCCCAGATACGCAGTATTTT CASSSQGALPDTQYF
. . TRBJ2-5 TRBV11-1 TGTGCCAGCAGCTTAAGGGTAGGGGAAGAGACCCAGTACTTC CASSLRVGEETQYF
TRBD1 . TRBJ1-1 TRBV6-5 TGTGCCAGCAGATTAAACAGGGGAAAAGAAGCTTTCTTT CASRLNRGKEAFF
TRBD1 . TRBJ1-2 TRBV7-2 TGTGCCAGCAGCTTACCGGGACAGGGAGGGGGCTACACCTTC CASSLPGQGGGYTF
. . TRBJ2-7 TRBV6-6 TGTGCCAGCAGTTCCCCCGGAGGGCGGGACCTAGGGGAGCAGTACTTC CASSSPGGRDLGEQYF
. . TRBJ1-5 TRBV19 TGTGCCAGTAGTATAGAGGGCGGGTATCAGCCCCAGCATTTT CASSIEGGYQPQHF
TRBD1 . TRBJ2-3 TRBV5-1 TGCGCCAGCAGCGCGACAGGGGGTGGAGGGTATTTT CASSATGGGGYF
TRBD1 . TRBJ1-6 TRBV5-4 TGTGCCAGCAGCTTCACTGACAGGGGGAATTCACCCCTCCACTTT CASSFTDRGNSPLHF
TRBD2 few TRBJ2-3 TRBV6-1 TGTGCCAGCAGTGAGTCAGCGGGAGGTGACACGCAGTATTTT CASSESAGGDTQYF
. . TRBJ1-2 TRBV7-3 TGTGCCAGCAGCTTAATTGGGGACTCTTTCACTCCGGCCCAGCTCTATGGCTACACCTTC CASSLIGDSFTPAQLYGYTF
. . TRBJ2-3 TRBV4-1 TGCGCCAGCAGCCACGAGAGGACTAGCACAGATACGCAGTATTTT CASSHERTSTDTQYF
TRBD2 many TRBJ2-1 TRBV5-1 TGCGCCAGCTCACGGCTCGGGGGACTAGCGGGAGATGAGCAGTTCTTC CASSRLGGLAGDEQFF
. . TRBJ1-5 TRBV28 TGTGCCGGACAAGGAGGGAATCAGCCCCAGCATTTT CAGQGGNQPQHF
. . TRBJ1-1 TRBV5-5 TGTGCCAGCAGCCCATTGAACACTGAAGCTTTCTTT CASSPLNTEAFF
TRBD1 . TRBJ2-3 TRBV4-3 TGCGCCAGCAGCCAAGCGAAAACAGGGGATACCCGCACAGATACGCAGTATTTT CASSQAKTGDTRTDTQYF